This T cell receptor beta chain is from a study of cytomegalovirus exposure and HLA in healthy donors. The study ran its PCR with 60 Vbeta and 13 Jbeta primers. The assay was immunoSEQ multiplex PCR, and TCRdb's table has in-frame clones only and misses some. The sample has some 130,000 clones, roughly 80% seen once. The CDR3 loop spans 15 amino acids. Germline V lookup: CDR1 ENHRY, CDR2 SYGVKD. V dropped 6 bases and J dropped 2 bases, with 13 bases sitting between them. This TCR was sampled from a man between 40 and 49 years old in good health and CMV-seronegative. This chain connects TRBV10-3 to TRBJ1-4, with a possible D match to TRBD1 (5 bases). The sequenced sample consisted of PBMCs. The CDR3 reads CAIRGTAGTNEKLFF. The CDR3 DNA sequence: TGTGCCATCAGGGGGACGGCGGGGACTAATGAAAAACTGTTTTTT.